This TCR beta chain was sequenced for a study of blood T cell repertoires in COVID-19. TCRdb's copy holds only in-frame clones and misses some; the assay was immunoSEQ multiplex PCR. This table has approximately 25,000 clones, approximately 85% appearing once. Sequencing was carried out using peripheral blood. The origin of this receptor is a human donor in a cohort sampled during active COVID-19.

The CDR3 loop is CASSFSGEETQYF. In nucleotides, the CDR3 is TGTGCCAGCAGCTTTAGCGGGGAAGAGACCCAGTACTTC. V is TRBV7-9 and J is TRBJ2-5; TRBD2 agrees at 8 bases. CDR3 length: 13 amino acids. Germline V CDR1 and CDR2: SEHNR, FQNEAQ (reference sequence). Trimming removed 3 bases from V and 3 bases from J; junction bases left unmatched: 0.